Below, 28 T cell receptor beta chains from the same sample are listed, as sequenced in a study of CD4+ T cells in melanoma. Here immunoSEQ multiplex PCR was the method, and the copy in TCRdb shows in-frame clones only, minus some. Of 50,000 to 60,000 clones in the sample, 55% to 75% were seen once. Input material: tumor tissue. These receptors all come from a human donor with melanoma.

This rearrangement joins TRBV7-2 to TRBJ1-2; no firm D call. Germline assignment: CDR1 SGHTA and CDR2 FQGNSA. V lost 5 bases and J 6 bases, leaving 13 bases between the germline ends. The CDR3 runs to 13 residues. CDR3: CASSLPQSDGYTF. The CDR3 nucleotides read TGTGCCAGCAGCCTTCCGCAGAGCGATGGCTACACCTTC. The full variable domain, completed using reference TRBV7-2 and TRBJ1-2, is GAGVSQSPSNKVTEKGKDVELRCDPISGHTALYWYRQSLGQGLEFLIYFQGNSAPDKSGLPSDRFSAERTGGSVSTLTIQRTQQEDSAVYLCASSLPQSDGYTFGSGTRLTVV.

In its sample, this clone was seen a few times. The chain combines TRBV4-2 with TRBJ1-2, with unresolved D. The germline V and J ends were trimmed by 0 bases and 8 bases, with 13 bases remaining between them. Germline CDR1 and CDR2: LGHNA and YNFKEQ. The CDR3 extends over 14 amino acids. The CDR3: CASSQEDRPSGYTF. CDR3 sequence (DNA): TGTGCCAGCAGCCAAGAAGATCGGCCCTCCGGCTACACCTTC.

This chain uses TRBV18 with TRBJ2-7; D possibly matches TRBD1 or TRBD2 (5 bases each). Germline lookup yields CDR1 KGHSH and CDR2 LQKENI. The CDR3 contains 14 residues. Trimming cost V 3 bases and J 0 bases, with 9 bases left between them. This chain's CDR3 is CASSPVGTSYEQYF. The CDR3 DNA follows: TGTGCCAGCTCACCGGTCGGGACCTCCTACGAGCAGTACTTC.

The chain carries TRBV7-3 and TRBJ1-6; TRBD1 is a possible D gene (5 bases). There are 18 residues in the CDR3. Germline assignment: CDR1 SGHTA and CDR2 FQGTGA. V lost 3 bases and J lost 9, with 24 bases in between. The CDR3 nucleotides are TGTGCCAGCAGCTTGTTTGGAGGCAGGGTATCTTCGGGTTCACCCCTCCACTTT. Translation: CASSLFGGRVSSGSPLHF.

This chain uses TRBV5-1 with TRBJ2-5; 7 positions match TRBD1. The CDR3 consists of 14 residues. J gave up 5 bases and V 4 bases, and 8 bases lay outside the gene matches. Germline V gene data show CDR1 as SGHRS and CDR2 as YFSETQ. The CDR3 here is CASSSLTGRETQYF. The CDR3 DNA is TGCGCCAGCAGCAGCCTGACAGGGCGGGAGACCCAGTACTTC.

By share of the sample, this clone is medium-sized. This chain uses TRBV5-1 with TRBJ1-1, with TRBD1 as a possible D gene (6 bases). V was pared by 1 base and J by 5 bases, with 12 bases between. This CDR3 contains 14 residues. Germline V gene sequence: CDR1 SGHRS, CDR2 YFSETQ. CDR3 nucleotide sequence: TGCGCCAGCAGCTTGTATGGGGGGCGGACTGAAGCTTTCTTT. Protein sequence: CASSLYGGRTEAFF.

The CDR3 reads CASSDQDIPYEQYF. CDR3 coding DNA: TGTGCCAGCAGCGACCAGGACATCCCCTACGAGCAGTACTTC. This chain connects TRBV11-2 to TRBJ2-7; tentative D call: TRBD1 (5 bases). The germline V and J ends were trimmed by 5 bases and 2 bases, with 13 bases remaining between them. CDR1 and CDR2 from the germline V gene are SGHAT and FQNNGV. The CDR3 runs 14 residues.

The V and J genes are TRBV7-9 and TRBJ1-4; D is undetermined. Trimming cost V 2 bases and J 0 bases, with 7 bases left between them. The V gene's germline CDR1 is SEHNR and CDR2 FQNEAQ (reference sequence). CDR3 length: 15 amino acids. As DNA, the CDR3 is TGTGCCAGCAGCTTAAGGGCGGCAACTAATGAAAAACTGTTTTTT. It codes for CASSLRAATNEKLFF.

The chain is built from TRBV6-6 and TRBJ1-1, with a tentative D call TRBD1 (6 bases). V gave up 5 bases and J gave up 1 base, with 11 bases separating them. Germline CDR1 MNHNY, CDR2 SVGAGI (reference sequence). CDR3 length: 14 residues. CDR3: CASSPGTTNTEAFF. The DNA of the CDR3 is TGTGCCAGCAGTCCGGGGACAACGAACACTGAAGCTTTCTTT.

This chain links TRBV6-5 with TRBJ2-7, with unresolved D. Germline CDR1 is MNHEY and CDR2 is SVGAGI. Trimming cost V 1 base and J 2 bases, with 9 bases left between them. CDR3 length: 14 amino acids. The chain's CDR3 is CASSYLQEPYEQYF. CDR3 bases: TGTGCCAGCAGTTACTTGCAGGAACCCTACGAGCAGTACTTC.

The chain uses TRBV7-8 and TRBJ1-6, with D maybe TRBD1 (5 bases). In germline, CDR1 is SGHVS, CDR2 FQNEAQ. This CDR3 is 14 amino acids long. With 3 bases removed from V and 6 bases from J, the gap between germline ends came to 9 bases. DNA for the CDR3: TGTGCCAGCAGCTTGGGGGGGGGTAATTCACCCCTCCACTTT. It codes for CASSLGGGNSPLHF.

The rearrangement links TRBV5-6 to TRBJ1-6; 8 nucleotides align to TRBD1. Unmatched junction bases numbered 2, after V lost 1 base and J lost 8 bases. The CDR3 has 14 residues. Germline V lookup: CDR1 SGHDT, CDR2 YYEEEE. Written as DNA, the CDR3 is TGTGCCAGCAGCTTGACAGGGGGAGATTCACCCCTCCACTTT. It specifies CASSLTGGDSPLHF.

This clone was seen a few times. V and J are TRBV27 and TRBJ2-1; 9 nucleotides match TRBD1. Germline assignment: CDR1 MNHEY and CDR2 SMNVEV (reference sequence). The length of the CDR3 is 15 residues. After removal of 8 bases from V and 7 bases from J, the junction contained 12 bases not matched to a gene. As DNA, the CDR3 is TGTGCCAGCGGACTTATACAGGGGGCGGTAAATGAGCAGTTCTTC. It codes for CASGLIQGAVNEQFF.

The chain uses TRBV7-8 and TRBJ2-7; a weak D match, TRBD2 (6 bases). Trimming took 3 bases from V and 4 from J, leaving 16 bases between them. CDR3 length equals 15 residues. CDR1 SGHVS and CDR2 FQNEAQ come from the germline V gene. CDR3 region: CASSLAERAIYEQYF. The CDR3 DNA is TGTGCCAGCAGCTTGGCCGAGCGGGCGATATACGAGCAGTACTTC.

This chain joins TRBV27 and TRBJ2-2; tentatively, D is TRBD1 (5 bases). The ends were cut back, 8 bases at V and 0 bases at J, with 13 bases in the middle. There are 15 residues in the CDR3. In germline, CDR1 is MNHEY, CDR2 SMNVEV (reference sequence). The CDR3 loop is CASGPLTANTGELFF. The CDR3 DNA follows: TGTGCCAGCGGACCGTTGACAGCGAACACCGGGGAGCTGTTTTTT.

The chain joins TRBV7-9 to TRBJ2-3, with 7 bases aligning to TRBD2. After removal of 6 bases from V and 2 bases from J, the junction contained 11 bases not matched to a gene. The CDR3 length is 16 residues. The V gene's germline CDR1 is SEHNR and CDR2 FQNEAQ (reference sequence). The CDR3 spells CASRDWVRETTDTQYF. The CDR3 DNA sequence: TGTGCCAGCAGAGATTGGGTGCGGGAGACCACAGATACGCAGTATTTT.

The chain recombines TRBV7-9 with TRBJ1-5; a possible D gene is TRBD1 (6 bases). V was cut by 5 bases and J by 7 bases, with 12 bases left in between. Germline CDR1 SEHNR, CDR2 FQNEAQ (reference sequence). This CDR3 comprises 13 residues. In DNA form, the CDR3 reads TGTGCCAGCAGCAGAAACGGGGGCCAGCCCCAGCATTTT. Translating it yields CASSRNGGQPQHF.

The chain joins TRBV5-1 to TRBJ1-2, with 8 bases lining up with TRBD1. Germline CDR1 SGHRS, CDR2 YFSETQ. V lost 1 base and J lost 8; bases outside the gene matches: 4. The CDR3 consists of 13 residues. Written as DNA, the CDR3 is TGCGCCAGCAGCTTGTCCGCAGGGGGCGGCTACACCTTC. It codes for CASSLSAGGGYTF.

CDR3 sequence (DNA): TGTGCCAGCTCACCACCTTCGAGACAGCTATACAATGAGCAGTTCTTC. Encoded protein: CASSPPSRQLYNEQFF. The V gene is TRBV18, the J gene TRBJ2-1; TRBD1 might be the D (5 bases). Trimming took off 0 bases at V and 4 bases at J, with 13 bases between the two ends. The CDR3 is made up of 16 amino acids. Germline V CDR1 and CDR2: KGHSH, LQKENI.

This chain's CDR3 is CASSLLETGGNSPLHF. The CDR3 nucleotides are TGTGCCAGCAGCCTACTGGAGACAGGGGGGAATTCACCCCTCCACTTT. The chain has TRBV6-6 and TRBJ1-6, with 9 bases identical to TRBD1. The J segment lost 7 bases and the V segment lost 6 bases, leaving 10 bases of the junction unmatched. CDR1 is MNHNY and CDR2 is SVGAGI in the germline V gene (reference sequence). This CDR3 has 16 residues.

V and J are TRBV5-5 and TRBJ1-3; D not resolved. This CDR3 region has 14 residues. Germline assignment: CDR1 SGHKS and CDR2 YYEKEE (reference sequence). V lost 1 base and J lost 2, with 7 bases in between. CDR3 nucleotides: TGTGCCAGCAGCTTGACCGGGCCTGGAAACACCATATATTTT. This translates into CASSLTGPGNTIYF.

This clone has a single count. The gene calls are TRBV19 and TRBJ2-3, with 8 bases matching TRBD1. The germline V gene has CDR1 LNHDA and CDR2 SQIVND (reference sequence). Unmatched junction bases numbered 4, after V lost 5 bases and J lost 3 bases. The CDR3 contains 14 residues. The CDR3 bases are TGTGCCAGTAGTTATAGACAGGGGACAGATACGCAGTATTTT. Amino acids: CASSYRQGTDTQYF. The entire variable domain, with the rest obtained from reference TRBV19 and TRBJ2-3, is as follows: DGGITQSPKYLFRKEGQNVTLSCEQNLNHDAMYWYRQDPGQGLRLIYYSQIVNDFQKGDIAEGYSVSREKKESFPLTVTSAQKNPTAFYLCASSYRQGTDTQYFGPGTRLTVL.

The chain carries TRBV13 and TRBJ2-1; weak D call: TRBD2 (7 bases). Looked up from germline, CDR1 is PRHDT and CDR2 is FYEKMQ (reference sequence). This CDR3 has 16 residues. Between the trimmed V and J ends, which lost 1 base and 6 bases, there was a span of 16 bases. The DNA for the CDR3 is TGTGCCAGCAGCTTAGTTTTGGGGGGGCCTCTCAATGAGCAGTTCTTC. It translates to CASSLVLGGPLNEQFF.

A word on this clone: The junction differs from germline at one of its ends, possibly a read error. This chain links TRBV7-7 with TRBJ2-1; 8 bases map to TRBD2. CDR1 is SSHAT and CDR2 is FNYEAQ in the germline V gene (reference sequence). The CDR3 has 15 residues. The CDR3 nucleotides read TGTGCTAGCAGCCGGGGACTAGAAGGCTACAATGAGCAGTTCTTC. It translates to CASSRGLEGYNEQFF.

The DNA of the CDR3 is TGTGCCAGCAGCCACCCCCCCGGACAGGGAACGTCCACCGGGGAGCTGTTTTTT. Its translation: CASSHPPGQGTSTGELFF. This chain connects TRBV11-2 to TRBJ2-2; the match to TRBD1 covers 8 bases. The CDR3 covers 18 residues. CDR1 and CDR2 from the germline V gene are SGHAT and FQNNGV. V lost 5 bases and J lost 4; bases outside the gene matches: 15. The full variable domain, in which reference TRBV11-2 and TRBJ2-2 provide the parts outside the CDR3, is EAGVAQSPRYKIIEKRQSVAFWCNPISGHATLYWYQQILGQGPKLLIQFQNNGVVDDSQLPKDRFSAERLKGVDSTLKIQPAKLEDSAVYLCASSHPPGQGTSTGELFFGEGSRLTVL.

The V and J genes are TRBV7-8 and TRBJ1-6, with D possibly matching TRBD1 (5 bases). The CDR3 has 18 residues. Trimming stripped 0 bases from V and 0 bases from J, with 12 bases between. The V gene's germline CDR1 is SGHVS and CDR2 FQNEAQ. For the CDR3, the DNA is TGTGCCAGCAGCTTAGCGCCACAGGCGAGCTCCTATAATTCACCCCTCCACTTT. It encodes CASSLAPQASSYNSPLHF.

V usage is TRBV4-1 and J usage is TRBJ2-4; no reliable D call. V was cut by 2 bases and J by 1 base, with 15 bases left in between. Germline V CDR1 and CDR2: MGHRA, YSYEKL. The CDR3 consists of 17 residues. This CDR3 is CASSQPPGSLAKNIQYF. As DNA, the CDR3 is TGCGCCAGCAGCCAACCCCCAGGTAGTCTTGCCAAAAACATTCAGTACTTC.

The chain recombines TRBV29-1 with TRBJ2-1; D not certain. The CDR3 is 15 amino acids. V was trimmed by 5 bases and J by 1 base, leaving 15 bases between them. Germline V lookup: CDR1 SQVTM, CDR2 ANQGSEA. The CDR3 loop is CSVSSSWSSYNEQFF. Written as DNA, the CDR3 is TGCAGCGTTTCCTCGTCATGGAGTTCCTACAATGAGCAGTTCTTC.